The 14 T cell receptor beta chains given below trace back to one sample, sequenced in a study of T-cell memory formation after mild COVID-19. TCRdb processed the 5' RACE reads anew with MiXCR; each CDR3 protein has one entry. In the table there are tens of thousands of distinct CDR3 sequences, approximately 15% of which are singletons. The sample taken for sequencing was PBMCs or a T cell subset sorted from them (not recorded which). Receptors originate from an adult woman who had mild COVID-19 (a few samples of this study predate the infection). Cell type and time point are not known.

This clonotype has a handful of counts. This sequence joins TRBV6-5 and TRBJ2-3, with D perhaps matching TRBD1 (5 bases). From germline, CDR1 is MNHEY and CDR2 SVGAGI. Trimming removed 7 bases from V and 5 bases from J, with 25 bases in between. The CDR3 contains 17 residues. CDR3 bases: TGTGCCAGCACCCAAGCCGGCAGCAGGGTTGGGGTAGATACGCAGTATTTT. As protein: CASTQAGSRVGVDTQYF.

This clonotype showed up just a few times. CDR3 region: CASSSPLGREQYF. CDR3 in DNA: TGTGCCAGCAGCTCCCCCCTGGGTCGCGAGCAGTACTTC. V is TRBV3-1 and J is TRBJ2-7; D is ambiguous. The germline V and J ends were trimmed by 5 bases and 6 bases, with 14 bases remaining between them. Germline CDR1 reads LGHDT; CDR2 reads YNNKEL (reference sequence). The CDR3 is 13 amino acids.

The V and J genes are TRBV20-1 and TRBJ2-7; D uncertain. The V gene lost 3 bases and the J gene lost 0 bases, with 18 bases spanning the gap. The CDR3 extends over 16 amino acids. Germline V gene data show CDR1 as DFQATT and CDR2 as SNEGSKA (reference sequence). The CDR3 sequence is CSASWSGPRSSYEQYF. In nucleotides, the CDR3 is TGCAGTGCTAGTTGGTCGGGTCCCAGGAGCTCCTACGAGCAGTACTTC.

The genes are TRBV6-5 and TRBJ1-1; D gene uncertain. V was cut by 4 bases and J by 2 bases, with 14 bases left in between. The germline V gene has CDR1 MNHEY and CDR2 SVGAGI. The CDR3 contains 15 residues. CDR3 in DNA: TGTGCCAGCAGTTCCTATGGGAGCTTTAACACTGAAGCTTTCTTT. Residues: CASSSYGSFNTEAFF.

This chain uses TRBV2 with TRBJ2-5, with TRBD2 identical over 10 bases. The J segment lost 4 bases and the V segment lost 5 bases, leaving 7 bases of the junction unmatched. Germline V lookup: CDR1 SNHLY, CDR2 FYNNEI. This CDR3 contains 15 residues. CDR3 region: CASSSSGRAGETQYF. CDR3 DNA: TGTGCCAGCAGTTCAAGCGGGAGGGCCGGAGAGACCCAGTACTTC.

This clonotype has only a few counts. The chain joins TRBV7-8 to TRBJ2-7, with 7 bases matching TRBD1. This CDR3 spans 15 amino acids. Germline V CDR1 and CDR2: SGHVS, FQNEAQ. V was clipped by 6 bases and J by 0 bases; unmatched bases: 8. Written as DNA, the CDR3 is TGTGCCAGCAGTTCCCTACAGGGGTCCTCCTACGAGCAGTACTTC. As protein: CASSSLQGSSYEQYF.

This clonotype was picked up a small number of times. This rearrangement joins TRBV18 to TRBJ2-1, with 8 bases identical to TRBD1. The germline V gene encodes CDR1 KGHSH and CDR2 LQKENI. This CDR3 comprises 17 residues. V shed 4 bases and J 6 bases; nucleotides not matched to a gene: 14. The CDR3: CASSQTFGRDRLNEQFF. In nucleotides, the CDR3 is TGTGCCAGCTCACAAACCTTCGGACGGGACAGGCTCAATGAGCAGTTCTTC. The whole variable domain, remainder taken from reference TRBV18 and TRBJ2-1, is NAGVMQNPRHLVRRRGQEARLRCSPMKGHSHVYWYRQLPEEGLKFMVYLQKENIIDESGMPKERFSAEFPKEGPSILRIQQVVRGDSAAYFCASSQTFGRDRLNEQFFGPGTRLTVL.

The genes are TRBV19 and TRBJ2-7; 7 bases are shared with TRBD1. The germline V gene encodes CDR1 LNHDA and CDR2 SQIVND (reference sequence). The CDR3 extends over 13 amino acids. V was clipped by 9 bases and J by 7 bases; unmatched bases: 12. This chain's CDR3 is CASTGTDLREQYF. The CDR3 nucleotides read TGTGCCAGCACTGGGACAGACCTACGAGAGCAGTACTTC.

This clonotype was recorded a few times. The rearrangement uses TRBV5-6 and TRBJ2-5; the D call may be TRBD1 or TRBD2 (6 bases each). Trimming removed 2 bases from V and 5 bases from J, with 19 bases in between. Germline lookup yields CDR1 SGHDT and CDR2 YYEEEE. The CDR3 covers 16 residues. CDR3 coding DNA: TGTGCCAGCAGCTTTCGGGCTCGGGGGCCCAAGGAGACCCAGTACTTC. It translates to CASSFRARGPKETQYF.

The chain uses TRBV15 and TRBJ2-1, with no clear D. V dropped 2 bases and J dropped 6 bases, with 11 bases sitting between them. The V gene's germline CDR1 is LNHNV and CDR2 YYDKDF (reference sequence). The CDR3 is made up of 14 amino acids. The CDR3 region has the DNA TGTGCCACCAGCAGACCCCTTGTTGGCAATGAGCAGTTCTTC. Translated, it gives CATSRPLVGNEQFF.

This clonotype was seen only a few times. J is TRBJ2-1 and V is TRBV19; the D gene is possibly TRBD2 (6 bases). The germline V and J ends were trimmed by 3 bases and 3 bases, with 9 bases remaining between them. The germline V gene encodes CDR1 LNHDA and CDR2 SQIVND (reference sequence). The CDR3 runs to 14 residues. The CDR3 region is CASSIPGLYNEQFF. The CDR3 bases are TGTGCCAGTAGTATCCCGGGACTCTACAATGAGCAGTTCTTC.

This clonotype was seen a handful of times. The chain combines TRBV24-1 with TRBJ2-2; D is possibly TRBD1 or TRBD2 (6 bases each). Germline V lookup: CDR1 KGHDR, CDR2 SFDVKD. This CDR3 contains 16 residues. V gave up 9 bases and J gave up 5 bases, with 21 bases separating them. CDR3 residues: CATEGGTTRSTGELFF. The CDR3 DNA is TGTGCCACCGAGGGGGGAACAACTCGTAGTACCGGGGAGCTGTTTTTT.

This clonotype was seen more than once but under ten times. The genes are TRBV6-5 and TRBJ2-1, with 13 nucleotides matching TRBD2. Unmatched junction bases numbered 1, after V lost 5 bases and J lost 9 bases. From germline, CDR1 is MNHEY and CDR2 SVGAGI. The CDR3 totals 13 residues. As DNA, the CDR3 is TGTGCCAGCAGTACTAGCGGGAGGGGTGAGCAGTTCTTC. Residues: CASSTSGRGEQFF.

The chain is built from TRBV4-1 and TRBJ2-1, with 9 bases identical to TRBD2. The trim removed 3 bases at V and 11 bases at J, leaving 8 bases unmatched. The germline V gene encodes CDR1 MGHRA and CDR2 YSYEKL. The CDR3 is made up of 14 amino acids. CDR3 residues: CASSQSSGAQQQFF. The CDR3 nucleotides are TGCGCCAGCAGCCAGTCTAGCGGGGCCCAGCAGCAGTTCTTC.